This T cell receptor beta chain was obtained from a study of T cells in Graves' hyperthyroidism and ophthalmopathy. What was amplified from RNA transcripts were TCR beta CDR3 regions. The TCR CDR3 first-round RT-PCR relied on the HTBI primer set. TCRdb analysed the multiplex PCR reads with MiXCR anew, one entry per CDR3 protein. The sample has hundreds of thousands of distinct CDR3 sequences, roughly 40% seen once; the top ten hold 7.5% to 9.5%. The CDR3 is made up of 14 amino acids. Germline V lookup: CDR1 SGDLS, CDR2 YYNGEE. After removal of 2 bases from V and 5 bases from J, the junction contained 3 bases not matched to a gene. Overall study findings and caveats: Most thyroid clonotypes with frequency above 0.001 were detected in blood.

With respect to this clonotype: Its antigen is unidentified.

The chain couples TRBV9 to TRBJ1-1, with 10 bases lining up with TRBD1. Sequences were obtained from blood. The origin of this receptor is a man aged 18 to 29 with Graves' hyperthyroidism. The CDR3 protein is CASSVGDRGTEAFF. The CDR3 coding sequence is TGTGCCAGCAGCGTCGGGGACAGGGGTACTGAAGCTTTCTTT.